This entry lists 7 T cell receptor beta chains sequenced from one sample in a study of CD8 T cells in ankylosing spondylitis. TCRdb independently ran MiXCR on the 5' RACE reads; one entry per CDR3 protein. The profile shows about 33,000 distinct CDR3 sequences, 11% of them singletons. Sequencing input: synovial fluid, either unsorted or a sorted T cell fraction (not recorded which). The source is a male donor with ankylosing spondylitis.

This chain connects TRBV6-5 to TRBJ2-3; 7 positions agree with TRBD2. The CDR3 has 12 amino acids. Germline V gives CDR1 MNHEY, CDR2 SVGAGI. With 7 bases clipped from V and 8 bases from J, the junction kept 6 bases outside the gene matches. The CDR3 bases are TGTGCCAGCAATCCTTCGGGGGGTACGCAGTATTTT. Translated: CASNPSGGTQYF.

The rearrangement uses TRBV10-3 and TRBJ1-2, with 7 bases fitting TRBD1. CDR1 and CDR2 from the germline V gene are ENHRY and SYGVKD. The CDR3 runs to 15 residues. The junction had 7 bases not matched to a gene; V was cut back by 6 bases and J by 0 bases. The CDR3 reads CAIRKDRRANYGYTF. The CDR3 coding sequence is TGTGCCATCAGAAAGGACAGGAGGGCTAACTATGGCTACACCTTC.

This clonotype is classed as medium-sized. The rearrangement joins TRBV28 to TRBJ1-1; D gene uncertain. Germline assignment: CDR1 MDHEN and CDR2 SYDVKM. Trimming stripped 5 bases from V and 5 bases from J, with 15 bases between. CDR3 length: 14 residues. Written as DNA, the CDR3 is TGTGCCAGCAGTCTCCTGGGCCTCGATACTGAAGCTTTCTTT. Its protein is CASSLLGLDTEAFF.

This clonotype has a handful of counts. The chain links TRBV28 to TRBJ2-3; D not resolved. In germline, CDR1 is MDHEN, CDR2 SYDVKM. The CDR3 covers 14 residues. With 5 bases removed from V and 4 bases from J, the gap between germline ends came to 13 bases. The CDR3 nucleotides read TGTGCCAGCAGTCCCCAGGAGTATCCAGATACGCAGTATTTT. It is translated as CASSPQEYPDTQYF.

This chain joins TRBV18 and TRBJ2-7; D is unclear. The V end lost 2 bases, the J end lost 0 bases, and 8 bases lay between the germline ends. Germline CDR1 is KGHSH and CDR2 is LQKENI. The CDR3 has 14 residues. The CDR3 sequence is CASSPGYTSYEQYF. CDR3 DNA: TGTGCCAGCTCACCAGGATACACCTCCTACGAGCAGTACTTC. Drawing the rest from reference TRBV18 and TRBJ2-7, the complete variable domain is NAGVMQNPRHLVRRRGQEARLRCSPMKGHSHVYWYRQLPEEGLKFMVYLQKENIIDESGMPKERFSAEFPKEGPSILRIQQVVRGDSAAYFCASSPGYTSYEQYFGPGTRLTVT.

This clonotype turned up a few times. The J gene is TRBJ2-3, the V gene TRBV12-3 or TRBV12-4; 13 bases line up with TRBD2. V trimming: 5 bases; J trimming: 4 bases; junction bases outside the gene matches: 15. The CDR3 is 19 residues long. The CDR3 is CASSPGLAGAGGGADTQYF. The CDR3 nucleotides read TGTGCCAGCAGTCCAGGACTAGCGGGAGCTGGGGGCGGGGCAGATACGCAGTATTTT.

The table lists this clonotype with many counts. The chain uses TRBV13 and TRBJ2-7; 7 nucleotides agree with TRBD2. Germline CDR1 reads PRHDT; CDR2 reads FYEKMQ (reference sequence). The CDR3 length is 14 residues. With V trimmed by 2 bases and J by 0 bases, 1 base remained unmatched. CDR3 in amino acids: CASSLSGTSYEQYF. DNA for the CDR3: TGTGCCAGCAGCTTAAGCGGGACCTCCTACGAGCAGTACTTC.